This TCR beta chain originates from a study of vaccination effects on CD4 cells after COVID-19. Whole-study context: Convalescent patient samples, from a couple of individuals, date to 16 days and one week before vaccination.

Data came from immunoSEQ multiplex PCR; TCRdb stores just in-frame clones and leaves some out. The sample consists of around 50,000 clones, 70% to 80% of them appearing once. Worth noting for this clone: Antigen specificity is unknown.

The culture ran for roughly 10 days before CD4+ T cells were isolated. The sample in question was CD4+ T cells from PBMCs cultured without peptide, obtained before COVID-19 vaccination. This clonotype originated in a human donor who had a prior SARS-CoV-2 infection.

The chain's CDR3 is CASSLGGPRVVGEQFF. Here the CDR3 DNA reads TGTGCCAGCAGCTTGGGGGGACCACGCGTAGTCGGTGAGCAGTTCTTC. V is TRBV7-8 and J is TRBJ2-1, with D possibly matching TRBD2 (6 bases). CDR1 SGHVS and CDR2 FQNEAQ come from the germline V gene. V was trimmed by 3 bases and J by 9 bases, leaving 21 bases between them. There are 16 residues in the CDR3.